The source of this T cell receptor beta chain is a study of control samples from healthy donors and cancer patients (dated by TCRdb to the early 2020s). The library was generated by the immunoSEQ multiplex PCR assay. Here the immuneACCESS table is served through TCRdb, limited to in-frame sequences with V and J called. Missing clones are a known gap in these copies; in checked studies unresolved V genes cover under half, and the rest lacks a known reason. Here the sample has 45,000 or so clones; around 87% occur a single time. Jointly, the top ten make up roughly 10% of the sample. From the cysteine through the phenylalanine, the CDR3 covers 16 amino acids. The entry retains the CDR3 DNA only, 48 bases that are in frame from base 1. The germline V gene sets CDR1 to SGHDT and CDR2 to YYEEEE. At the junction V is shortened by 1 base and J by 1 base, with 12 bases in between. Note on this clone: No antigen is known for it. One base away there is no much larger clone; base qualities are not given.

The chain is assembled from TRBV5-6 and TRBJ1-3; TRBD1 is a possible D gene, resting on 6 matching bases. Sequenced sample: PBMCs. The receptor comes from a woman aged 55-70 years with lung cancer. The nucleotide sequence reads as follows: TGTGCCAGCAGCTTGTTGGCAGGGGCATCTGGAAACACCATATATTTT. This gives the protein CASSLLAGASGNTIYF. The CDR3 plus the reference TRBV5-6 and TRBJ1-3 genes for the other parts give the full variable domain: DAGVTQSPTHLIKTRGQQVTLRCSPKSGHDTVSWYQQALGQGPQFIFQYYEEEERQRGNFPDRFSGHQFPNYSSELNVNALLLGDSALYLCASSLLAGASGNTIYFGEGSWLTVV.